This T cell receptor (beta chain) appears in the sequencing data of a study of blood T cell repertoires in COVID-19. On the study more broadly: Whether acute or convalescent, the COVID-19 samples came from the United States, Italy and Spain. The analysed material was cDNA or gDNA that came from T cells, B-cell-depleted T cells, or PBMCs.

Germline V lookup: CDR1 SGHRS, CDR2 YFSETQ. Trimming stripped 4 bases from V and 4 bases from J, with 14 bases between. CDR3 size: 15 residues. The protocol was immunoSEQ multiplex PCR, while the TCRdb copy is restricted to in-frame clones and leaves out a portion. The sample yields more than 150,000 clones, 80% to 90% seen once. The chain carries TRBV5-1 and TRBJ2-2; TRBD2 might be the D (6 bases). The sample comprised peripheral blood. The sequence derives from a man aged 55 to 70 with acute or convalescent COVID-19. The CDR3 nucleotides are TGCGCCAGCAGCGTGGGCTACGGGGGCACCGGGGAGCTGTTTTTT. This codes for CASSVGYGGTGELFF.